The 12 T cell receptor beta chains presented below share a single source sample, sequenced in a study of response to subunit inactivated influenza vaccine. A single record per CDR3 protein comes from TCRdb applying MiXCR to the RT-PCR reads. The sample lists hundreds of thousands of distinct CDR3 sequences, 11% occurring once. This sample was also put to use in a study of T cells expressing NK-cell markers. Turning to that study: Researchers built TCR beta cDNA using 5'RACE template switching with UMIs.

This material consisted of PBMCs from blood, taken on the day of vaccination. The source is a man between 50 and 59 years old who received an inactivated influenza vaccine.

The chain employs TRBV12-3 or TRBV12-4 and TRBJ2-2; no clear D. The CDR3 runs to 17 residues. Deletions cut 8 bases from V and 7 bases from J, with 26 bases between. The CDR3 here is CASVSPPTSSIGGELFF. CDR3 bases: TGTGCCAGCGTATCACCACCCACGAGCTCTATAGGCGGGGAGCTGTTTTTT.

Ten or more counts support this clonotype. This chain joins TRBV5-1 and TRBJ1-1; D not resolved. This CDR3 contains 14 residues. Germline values: CDR1 SGHRS, CDR2 YFSETQ. The V gene lost 2 bases and the J gene lost 1 base, with 9 bases spanning the gap. CDR3 amino acids: CASSFSDPNTEAFF. In nucleotides, the CDR3 is TGCGCCAGCAGCTTCTCGGACCCGAACACTGAAGCTTTCTTT.

This clonotype has more than one count but fewer than ten. V and J are TRBV7-3 and TRBJ2-1; 7 positions agree with TRBD2. This CDR3 spans 15 amino acids. The junction had 3 bases not matched to a gene; V was cut back by 0 bases and J by 4 bases. From germline, CDR1 is SGHTA and CDR2 FQGTGA. The CDR3 loop reads CASSLTWGGYNEQFF. The CDR3, as DNA: TGTGCCAGCAGCTTAACATGGGGGGGGTACAATGAGCAGTTCTTC.

This clonotype was detected only a few times. V and J are TRBV9 and TRBJ2-3, with D possibly being TRBD1 or TRBD2 (5 bases each). The V and J ends lost 4 bases and 2 bases respectively, with 11 bases between them. Germline CDR1 reads SGDLS; CDR2 reads YYNGEE. The CDR3 covers 14 residues. The CDR3 loop is CASSILGDTDTQYF. CDR3 sequence (DNA): TGTGCCAGCAGCATACTAGGGGACACAGATACGCAGTATTTT. The whole variable domain, filled in from reference TRBV9 and TRBJ2-3, reads DSGVTQTPKHLITATGQRVTLRCSPRSGDLSVYWYQQSLDQGLQFLIQYYNGEERAKGNILERFSAQQFPDLHSELNLSSLELGDSALYFCASSILGDTDTQYFGPGTRLTVL.

This clonotype has just a few counts. In DNA form, the CDR3 reads TGCAGTGCTAGAAATAGACGGATCCAAGAGACCCAGTACTTC. This sequence encodes CSARNRRIQETQYF. The rearrangement uses TRBV20-1 and TRBJ2-5, with D uncertain. The V gene lost 2 bases and the J gene lost 1 base, with 11 bases spanning the gap. Germline-derived CDR1 and CDR2 are DFQATT and SNEGSKA (reference sequence). There are 14 residues in the CDR3.

Only a few counts were recorded for this clonotype. The chain links TRBV20-1 to TRBJ1-6; 11 bases align to TRBD1. Germline V gives CDR1 DFQATT, CDR2 SNEGSKA (reference sequence). The trim removed 1 base at V and 9 bases at J, leaving 5 bases unmatched. The CDR3 extends over 15 amino acids. This chain's CDR3 is CSARVRGTGGSPLHF. The CDR3 DNA is TGCAGTGCTAGAGTGAGGGGGACAGGGGGTTCACCCCTCCACTTT.

This chain links TRBV7-2 with TRBJ1-2; D ambiguous. V lost 5 bases to trimming and J lost 8 bases, with 15 bases between them. CDR3 length: 13 residues. Germline CDR1 is SGHTA and CDR2 is FQGNSA. CDR3 in DNA: TGTGCCAGCAGCAGTGTCTACGGGTACGGCTACACCTTC. It translates to CASSSVYGYGYTF.

This clonotype was picked up a small number of times. CDR3 amino acids: CASRRSATDTQYF. The CDR3 DNA sequence: TGTGCCAGCAGAAGATCTGCGACAGATACGCAGTATTTT. The chain uses TRBV6-2 or TRBV6-3 and TRBJ2-3; D gene unclear. The germline V and J ends were trimmed by 6 bases and 3 bases, with 10 bases remaining between them. CDR1 MNHEY and CDR2 SVGEGT come from the germline V gene. The CDR3 covers 13 residues.

This clonotype has just a few counts. The CDR3 DNA is TGTGCCAGCAGCTTAGTCGTGGATCCCCTCTACGAGCAGTACTTC. Its protein product is CASSLVVDPLYEQYF. The chain employs TRBV7-2 and TRBJ2-7; D is uncertain. Deletions cut 1 base from V and 3 bases from J, with 13 bases between. CDR1 SGHTA and CDR2 FQGNSA come from the germline V gene. This CDR3 region has 15 residues. Supplemented by reference TRBV7-2 and TRBJ2-7, the full variable domain reads GAGVSQSPSNKVTEKGKDVELRCDPISGHTALYWYRQSLGQGLEFLIYFQGNSAPDKSGLPSDRFSAERTGGSVSTLTIQRTQQEDSAVYLCASSLVVDPLYEQYFGPGTRLTVT.

This clonotype turned up a few times. The chain recombines TRBV12-3 or TRBV12-4 with TRBJ2-3; the D is unclear. Trimming stripped 6 bases from V and 3 bases from J, with 10 bases between. This CDR3 is 13 amino acids long. The CDR3 region has the DNA TGTGCCAGCAGCCCCTCTACGACAGATACGCAGTATTTT. Its protein product is CASSPSTTDTQYF.

This clonotype was seen a few times. The rearrangement uses TRBV2 and TRBJ1-6, with unresolved D. The CDR3 length is 15 residues. V shed 7 bases and J shed 6 bases, with 16 bases lying between them. Germline V gene lookup returns CDR1 SNHLY and CDR2 FYNNEI. CDR3 bases: TGTGCCAGCATCACCGAGCTATGGAGTAATTCACCCCTCCACTTT. This codes for CASITELWSNSPLHF.

V is TRBV6-2 or TRBV6-3 and J is TRBJ2-7; no clear D. Germline V gene sequence: CDR1 MNHEY, CDR2 SVGEGT. This CDR3 is 15 amino acids long. V was trimmed by 0 bases and J by 3 bases, leaving 12 bases between them. The CDR3 DNA sequence: TGTGCCAGCAGTTACTCGACGACCAGCCGCTACGAGCAGTACTTC. Its protein is CASSYSTTSRYEQYF.